One sample yielded the 15 T cell receptor beta chains listed below, sequenced in a study of cytomegalovirus exposure and HLA in healthy donors (dated by TCRdb to 2016 to 2017). To prepare the library, the immunoSEQ multiplex PCR assay was applied. For the multiplex PCR, a mixture combining 60 forward primers for TCR Vbeta segments and 13 reverse primers for TCR Jbeta segments was used. The clones in this table, taken by TCRdb from immuneACCESS, are in-frame only. Not every clone is retained; where verified, under half of the shortfall comes from an unresolved V gene, and the cause of the rest is unknown. Recorded for this sample are around 130,000 clones; roughly 77% of them occurred a single time. The ten most abundant clones make up around 6.4% of the sample. Input material: PBMCs. The receptors stem from a woman aged 40 to 50 in good health and CMV-seropositive.

Concerning this clone: The junction shows a germline mismatch at one end, possibly a read error. The rearrangement joins TRBV7-7 to TRBJ2-5; 7 bases align to TRBD1. Germline values: CDR1 SSHAT, CDR2 FNYEAQ (reference sequence). The CDR3 spans 17 residues. The CDR3 protein is CASSLGGSAGGQETQYF. The CDR3 nucleotides read TGTGCTAGCAGCTTAGGGGGCTCTGCAGGGGGCCAAGAGACCCAGTACTTC.

This rearrangement joins TRBV19 to TRBJ2-1, with 8 bases identical to TRBD1. The CDR3 is 15 residues long. Germline V CDR1 and CDR2: LNHDA, SQIVND (reference sequence). After removal of 5 bases from V and 3 bases from J, the junction contained 6 bases not matched to a gene. This CDR3 reads CASSPRTGIYNEQFF. The CDR3 DNA reads as TGTGCCAGTAGTCCCCGGACAGGGATCTACAATGAGCAGTTCTTC. Drawing the rest from reference TRBV19 and TRBJ2-1, the complete variable domain is DGGITQSPKYLFRKEGQNVTLSCEQNLNHDAMYWYRQDPGQGLRLIYYSQIVNDFQKGDIAEGYSVSREKKESFPLTVTSAQKNPTAFYLCASSPRTGIYNEQFFGPGTRLTVL.

The chain joins TRBV9 to TRBJ2-7; D might be TRBD1 (6 bases). Trimming pared 2 bases from V and 5 bases from J, leaving 14 bases between. The CDR3 spans 14 residues. Germline V gene lookup returns CDR1 SGDLS and CDR2 YYNGEE. CDR3: CASSVSKGVHEQYF. CDR3 sequence (DNA): TGTGCCAGCAGCGTCTCTAAGGGGGTCCACGAGCAGTACTTC.

The chain is built from TRBV7-9 and TRBJ2-7; weak D call: TRBD1 (6 bases). Deletions cut 1 base from V and 2 bases from J, with 6 bases between. CDR3 length: 13 amino acids. The germline CDR1 and CDR2 sequences are SEHNR and FQNEAQ (reference sequence). DNA for the CDR3: TGTGCCAGCAGCTTAGGGACAGCCTACGAGCAGTACTTC. The encoded protein is CASSLGTAYEQYF.

J is TRBJ2-7 and V is TRBV18; 7 bases are a match to TRBD1. Germline V lookup: CDR1 KGHSH, CDR2 LQKENI. V shed 0 bases, J shed 2 bases, and the junction held 4 bases outside the gene matches. CDR3 length equals 15 residues. CDR3 nucleotides: TGTGCCAGCTCACCACCCAGCCAGGGGGCCTACGAGCAGTACTTC. This gives the protein CASSPPSQGAYEQYF.

The chain combines TRBV5-1 with TRBJ2-7; 13 bases match TRBD2. CDR3 length equals 16 residues. The junction had 11 bases not matched to a gene; V was cut back by 4 bases and J by 7 bases. Germline lookup yields CDR1 SGHRS and CDR2 YFSETQ. In DNA, the CDR3 is TGCGCCAGCAGCCAAAACGGACTAGCGGGAGTGAGTGAGCAGTACTTC. Translating it yields CASSQNGLAGVSEQYF.

This clone was recorded once. The V call is TRBV9, the J call TRBJ1-1, with TRBD1 matching over 7 bases. The junction had 7 bases not matched to a gene; V was cut back by 4 bases and J by 4 bases. Germline CDR1 is SGDLS and CDR2 is YYNGEE. This CDR3 is built from 14 residues. The CDR3 DNA reads as TGTGCCAGCAGCCAGGGACAGCCGGGCACTGAAGCTTTCTTT. Encoded protein: CASSQGQPGTEAFF.

The chain is built from TRBV9 and TRBJ2-1, with a possible D match to TRBD1 (5 bases). This CDR3 region has 14 residues. Germline CDR1 reads SGDLS; CDR2 reads YYNGEE. V was shortened by 0 bases and J by 6 bases, with 10 bases between the two germline ends. The CDR3 DNA sequence: TGTGCCAGCAGCGTAGCTGCAACAGGCAATGAGCAGTTCTTC. Translating gives CASSVAATGNEQFF.

Remarks on this clone: The junction departs from germline at one end; a sequencing error may be responsible. The gene calls are TRBV7-9 and TRBJ1-4; unclear D gene. The CDR3 totals 16 residues. Germline V gene data show CDR1 as SEHNR and CDR2 as FQNEAQ (reference sequence). This chain's CDR3 is CSSRPAGGATNEKLFF. The CDR3 region has the DNA TGTTCCAGCAGGCCGGCAGGAGGCGCAACTAATGAAAAACTGTTTTTT.

The J gene is TRBJ2-2, the V gene TRBV5-8; D gene uncertain. From germline, CDR1 is SGHTS and CDR2 YDEGEE. The ends were cut back, 2 bases at V and 5 bases at J, with 7 bases in the middle. The CDR3 runs 13 residues. CDR3 DNA sequence: TGTGCCAGCAGCTTCCGCGTGACCGGGGAGCTGTTTTTT. Encoded protein: CASSFRVTGELFF.

V and J are TRBV10-1 and TRBJ1-2; D might be TRBD1 (6 bases). The V end was cut by 10 bases, the J end by 7 bases, with 19 bases between. Germline assignment: CDR1 WNHNN and CDR2 SYGVQD (reference sequence). CDR3 size: 13 residues. The CDR3, as DNA: TGCGCCAACCCTCGACAGGACGACGCTGGCTACACCTTC. The encoded protein is CANPRQDDAGYTF.

This clone has only one observation. The genes are TRBV27 and TRBJ1-2; TRBD1 is a possible D gene (5 bases). CDR3 length equals 15 residues. The germline CDR1 and CDR2 sequences are MNHEY and SMNVEV (reference sequence). The V end lost 9 bases, the J end lost 1 base, and 18 bases lay between the germline ends. Written as DNA, the CDR3 is TGTGCCAGGTTACTAAGACAGTCTCTTAACTATGGCTACACCTTC. Translated, it gives CARLLRQSLNYGYTF.

As for this clone: One end of the junction varies from germline; a read error may be responsible. The chain combines TRBV7-7 with TRBJ2-2, with D hard to call. The CDR3 runs 15 residues. Germline assignment: CDR1 SSHAT and CDR2 FNYEAQ (reference sequence). The chain's CDR3 is CASSSLPGFAGELFF. The CDR3 DNA follows: TGTGCTAGCAGCTCTCTCCCGGGTTTTGCCGGGGAGCTGTTTTTT.

The chain carries TRBV4-2 and TRBJ2-7; 7 bases align to TRBD2. The CDR3 has 16 residues. V gave up 4 bases and J gave up 5 bases; unmatched junction bases: 14. CDR1 and CDR2 from the germline V gene are LGHNA and YNFKEQ. This chain's CDR3 is CASSPNSRSGGHEQYF. The CDR3 nucleotides are TGTGCCAGCAGCCCTAATAGCCGGTCGGGAGGCCACGAGCAGTACTTC.

J is TRBJ2-1 and V is TRBV29-1, with 10 bases fitting TRBD2. CDR1 is SQVTM, CDR2 ANQGSEA, per germline. V lost 2 bases to trimming and J lost 0 bases; unmatched junction nucleotides: 10. The CDR3 runs 18 residues. DNA for the CDR3: TGCAGCGTTGAACAGACGTGGACTAGCGGAAGCTCCTACAATGAGCAGTTCTTC. This codes for CSVEQTWTSGSSYNEQFF.